Sequencing of this TCR beta chain was carried out in a study of T-cell reconstitution after alpha-beta-depleted transplantation in children. This clonotype showed up just a few times. Trimming stripped 6 bases from V and 4 bases from J, with 15 bases between. In germline, CDR1 is DFQATT, CDR2 SNEGSKA (reference sequence). CDR3 length: 13 amino acids. TCRbeta library preparation incorporated unique molecular identifiers. MiXCR was run by TCRdb on the PCR reads, yielding one entry per CDR3 protein. Among roughly 350,000 distinct CDR3 sequences listed, under 13% were seen once. This clonotype originated in a human donor who donated a stem cell graft to a child with acute lymphoblastic leukemia. The chain joins TRBV20-1 to TRBJ1-1; maybe TRBD1 (5 bases). The sequencing used PBMCs from the stem cell graft donor, collected from the stem cell graft. CDR3 in DNA: TGCAGTGCCCTCTTGGCCGGGGGCACTGAAGCTTTCTTT. It codes for CSALLAGGTEAFF.